This passage covers 28 T cell receptor beta chains from one sample sequenced in a study of T cells in Graves' hyperthyroidism and ophthalmopathy. Regions amplified from RNA transcripts were the TCR beta CDR3 regions. In the first-round RT-PCR of the TCR CDR3, the HTBI primer set was used. TCRdb re-called the multiplex PCR reads with MiXCR, one entry per CDR3 protein. The sample includes 350,000 or so distinct CDR3 sequences, about 17% of them seen just once. Sequences were obtained from blood. The receptor set was obtained from a woman aged 25 to 45 with Graves' hyperthyroidism that later progressed to Graves' ophthalmopathy.

The chain uses TRBV11-3 and TRBJ2-3; no clear D gene. CDR3 length: 13 residues. Trimming removed 10 bases at V and 8 bases at J, with 19 bases between. CDR1 SGHNT and CDR2 YENEEA come from the germline V gene. CDR3: CANGLSVDGTQYF. Here the CDR3 DNA reads TGTGCCAACGGCTTATCCGTCGACGGTACGCAGTATTTT.

V is TRBV30 and J is TRBJ1-3; a possible D gene is TRBD1 (6 bases). Germline V CDR1 and CDR2: GTSNPN, SVGIG (reference sequence). V was pared by 3 bases and J by 2 bases, with 11 bases between. This CDR3 has 14 residues. CDR3 nucleotides: TGTGCCTGGAGCGAAGGGGACACTGGAAACACCATATATTTT. Translation: CAWSEGDTGNTIYF.

This clonotype was picked up one time. The gene calls are TRBV19 and TRBJ1-2, with D unclear. Trimming took off 7 bases at V and 0 bases at J, with 15 bases between the two ends. In germline, CDR1 is LNHDA, CDR2 SQIVND (reference sequence). This CDR3 contains 15 residues. Here the CDR3 reads CASTPAGGTNYGYTF. The DNA for the CDR3 is TGTGCCAGTACCCCCGCGGGAGGGACTAACTATGGCTACACCTTC.

There are many counts of this clonotype. This chain joins TRBV19 and TRBJ2-1, with TRBD1 matching over 7 bases. CDR1 LNHDA and CDR2 SQIVND come from the germline V gene (reference sequence). This CDR3 spans 13 amino acids. The V gene end was trimmed by 5 bases and the J gene end by 6 bases; junction bases not matched to a gene: 4. The DNA for the CDR3 is TGTGCCAGTAGTGCCGGACAGGTCAATGAGCAGTTCTTC. It yields the protein CASSAGQVNEQFF.

The chain is built from TRBV2 and TRBJ2-5; D is uncertain. Germline CDR1 and CDR2: SNHLY and FYNNEI. The CDR3 is 15 residues long. The V end was cut by 6 bases, the J end by 5 bases, with 19 bases between. In nucleotides, the CDR3 is TGTGCCAGCAGGGCATTGACGGCGAGCCACGAGACCCAGTACTTC. Its protein is CASRALTASHETQYF.

This clonotype was found a few times. The chain is built from TRBV20-1 and TRBJ2-5, with 10 bases lining up with TRBD1. Per germline, CDR1 DFQATT and CDR2 SNEGSKA (reference sequence). The CDR3 is 12 residues long. V trimming: 5 bases; J trimming: 13 bases; junction bases outside the gene matches: 10. CDR3 sequence (DNA): TGCAGTGCTGCCGGGACAGGGGTAGTGGGGTACTTC. It specifies CSAAGTGVVGYF.

This clonotype was counted at least ten times. V is TRBV24-1 and J is TRBJ2-1; D is possibly TRBD2 (6 bases). Trimming cost V 11 bases and J 4 bases, with 23 bases left between them. The CDR3 is made up of 16 amino acids. Germline values: CDR1 KGHDR, CDR2 SFDVKD. CDR3: CAIQPDGTERYNEQFF. The CDR3 nucleotides are TGTGCCATACAACCCGACGGGACTGAGAGATACAATGAGCAGTTCTTC.

This sequence joins TRBV2 and TRBJ1-5, with D perhaps TRBD1 (6 bases). The V end lost 7 bases, the J end lost 6 bases, and 16 bases lay between the germline ends. CDR3 length: 14 residues. CDR1 and CDR2 (germline): SNHLY, FYNNEI. The CDR3 reads CASNQQGSIQPQHF. In DNA, the CDR3 is TGTGCCAGCAACCAACAGGGATCCATTCAGCCCCAGCATTTT.

This clonotype was detected ten times or more. The chain links TRBV2 to TRBJ1-5, with D possibly matching TRBD1 (5 bases). Germline-derived CDR1 and CDR2 are SNHLY and FYNNEI. The length of the CDR3 is 16 residues. V lost 3 bases, J lost 7 bases, and 19 bases lay in between. DNA for the CDR3: TGTGCCAGCAGTGACATCGTCGGGGGACGGTACCAGCCCCAGCATTTT. Translating it yields CASSDIVGGRYQPQHF. The entire variable domain, with the rest obtained from reference TRBV2 and TRBJ1-5, is as follows: EPEVTQTPSHQVTQMGQEVILRCVPISNHLYFYWYRQILGQKVEFLVSFYNNEISEKSEIFDDQFSVERPDGSNFTLKIRSTKLEDSAMYFCASSDIVGGRYQPQHFGDGTRLSIL.

This clonotype was recorded only once. The CDR3 bases are TGTGCCAGTAGGTCAGACGGTGCCCTCAATGAGCAGTTCTTC. Translated, it gives CASRSDGALNEQFF. The chain recombines TRBV19 with TRBJ2-1, with D unresolved. The CDR3 consists of 14 residues. Germline V lookup: CDR1 LNHDA, CDR2 SQIVND (reference sequence). The V end lost 6 bases, the J end lost 6 bases, and 15 bases lay between the germline ends.

This clonotype was observed many times. The chain couples TRBV6-2 or TRBV6-3 to TRBJ1-5, with D hard to call. Germline assignment: CDR1 MNHEY and CDR2 SVGEGT. The V end was cut by 5 bases, the J end by 0 bases, with 11 bases between. The CDR3 has 15 residues. The chain's CDR3 is CASSGGGFSNQPQHF. The DNA for the CDR3 is TGTGCCAGCAGTGGAGGAGGGTTTAGCAATCAGCCCCAGCATTTT.

The genes are TRBV6-1 and TRBJ2-5; TRBD1 matches 9 bases. CDR1 is MNHNS and CDR2 is SASEGT in the germline V gene. J gave up 13 bases and V 3 bases, and 12 bases lay outside the gene matches. This CDR3 has 14 amino acids. The CDR3 reads CASSETGQGPQRYF. The CDR3 DNA reads as TGTGCCAGCAGTGAGACGGGACAGGGACCCCAGAGGTACTTC.

V usage is TRBV5-6 and J usage is TRBJ2-7; D gene unclear. CDR1 and CDR2 from the germline V gene are SGHDT and YYEEEE. This CDR3 has 17 amino acids. The V end was cut by 1 base, the J end by 3 bases, with 20 bases between. The CDR3 reads CASSLLTGPLSRYEQYF. CDR3 in DNA: TGTGCCAGCAGCTTGTTAACCGGGCCCCTCTCACGCTACGAGCAGTACTTC.

A remark on this clonotype: Compared with germline, one end of the junction differs, possibly owing to a read error. J is TRBJ2-5 and V is TRBV12-3 or TRBV12-4; TRBD1 matches 9 bases. This CDR3 is 16 amino acids long. For the CDR3, the DNA is TGTGCCACCAGTGAACCCTCCGGGACAGGGCTAGAGACCCAGTACTTC. Its translation: CATSEPSGTGLETQYF.

The chain is built from TRBV27 and TRBJ2-3, with a tentative D call TRBD2 (5 bases). CDR1 MNHEY and CDR2 SMNVEV come from the germline V gene (reference sequence). Trimming removed 5 bases at V and 0 bases at J, with 24 bases between. The CDR3 contains 19 residues. CDR3 in DNA: TGTGCCAGCAGTACCTCCACCGGGATCTTAGATTCTAGCACAGATACGCAGTATTTT. This gives the protein CASSTSTGILDSSTDTQYF.

This clonotype was counted many times. The chain combines TRBV7-2 with TRBJ1-1; D is ambiguous. Germline V lookup: CDR1 SGHTA, CDR2 FQGNSA. This CDR3 comprises 11 residues. Trimming left V 1 base short and J 10 bases short, with 7 bases between. The CDR3 bases are TGTGCCAGCAGCTTAGATTCGACAGCTTTCTTT. This translates into CASSLDSTAFF.

This clonotype was observed a handful of times. This chain uses TRBV29-1 with TRBJ2-7; D possibly corresponds to TRBD2 (5 bases). CDR1 and CDR2 from the germline V gene are SQVTM and ANQGSEA. The V gene lost 5 bases and the J gene lost 1 base, with 9 bases spanning the gap. The CDR3 has 12 amino acids. CDR3 DNA sequence: TGCAGCGTTAGAGGGAGATCCTACGAGCAGTACTTC. Protein sequence: CSVRGRSYEQYF.

This chain links TRBV13 with TRBJ1-6; maybe TRBD1 (6 bases). Trimming stripped 5 bases from V and 15 bases from J, with 14 bases between. The CDR3 loop spans 12 amino acids. Germline V gene lookup returns CDR1 PRHDT and CDR2 FYEKMQ (reference sequence). CDR3: CASSPAWTVLHF. The CDR3 coding sequence is TGTGCCAGCAGCCCTGCGTGGACAGTCCTCCACTTT.

This clonotype was picked up many times. The chain is built from TRBV6-1 and TRBJ2-3; 13 bases agree with TRBD2. Germline V gene data show CDR1 as MNHNS and CDR2 as SASEGT. The CDR3 is made up of 17 amino acids. Trimming removed 1 base from V and 1 base from J; junction bases left unmatched: 2. This chain's CDR3 is CASSEEGTSGGTDTQYF. In DNA, the CDR3 is TGTGCCAGCAGTGAAGAAGGGACTAGCGGGGGCACAGATACGCAGTATTTT.

This clonotype was recorded many times. This chain links TRBV20-1 with TRBJ2-1; 10 positions agree with TRBD2. The V and J ends lost 0 bases and 4 bases, in that order; junction bases with no gene match: 6. Germline CDR1 DFQATT, CDR2 SNEGSKA (reference sequence). This CDR3 spans 16 amino acids. The CDR3 loop is CSARDLLAGDYNEQFF. Written as DNA, the CDR3 is TGCAGTGCTAGAGACCTTCTAGCGGGGGATTACAATGAGCAGTTCTTC.

This clonotype was counted between two and nine times. The gene calls are TRBV4-1 and TRBJ2-5, with D perhaps matching TRBD2 (5 bases). Germline CDR1 reads MGHRA; CDR2 reads YSYEKL. The CDR3 length is 15 residues. Trimming removed 0 bases from V and 5 bases from J, with 13 bases in between. The CDR3 coding sequence is TGCGCCAGCAGCCAAGACGGAAGGGTAGCGGAGACCCAGTACTTC. Its translation is CASSQDGRVAETQYF.

This clonotype came up a few times. This chain uses TRBV28 with TRBJ1-2; 7 bases align to TRBD1. The CDR3 is 13 amino acids. After removal of 6 bases from V and 8 bases from J, the junction contained 9 bases not matched to a gene. Germline V CDR1 and CDR2: MDHEN, SYDVKM. The CDR3, as DNA: TGTGCCAGCAGCTACGACAGGGTGATCGGCTACACCTTC. It encodes CASSYDRVIGYTF.

The V call is TRBV4-3, the J call TRBJ2-7; the D gene is possibly TRBD1 (6 bases). V gave up 0 bases and J gave up 1 base, with 10 bases separating them. The germline V gene has CDR1 LGHNA and CDR2 YSLEER. This CDR3 comprises 15 residues. The CDR3 region is CASSQDWDKSYEQYF. DNA for the CDR3: TGCGCCAGCAGCCAAGATTGGGACAAGTCCTACGAGCAGTACTTC.

This clonotype was counted many times. The V gene is TRBV29-1, the J gene TRBJ2-3; weak D call: TRBD2 (5 bases). The V gene's germline CDR1 is SQVTM and CDR2 ANQGSEA. This CDR3 contains 14 residues. The V and J ends lost 1 base and 0 bases respectively, with 8 bases between them. This chain's CDR3 is CSVEGRTSTDTQYF. The CDR3, as DNA: TGCAGCGTTGAAGGCAGGACTAGCACAGATACGCAGTATTTT.

The sample holds many counts of this clonotype. This chain joins TRBV2 and TRBJ2-5; 9 positions match TRBD1. CDR1 and CDR2 from the germline V gene are SNHLY and FYNNEI. The CDR3 is 16 amino acids. Trimming removed 0 bases from V and 4 bases from J; junction bases left unmatched: 6. The CDR3 DNA follows: TGTGCCAGCAGTGAAGCCGTGACAGGGGGTGTAGAGACCCAGTACTTC. Translating it yields CASSEAVTGGVETQYF.

This clonotype was seen ten or more times. This rearrangement joins TRBV19 to TRBJ1-4, with D perhaps TRBD1 (5 bases). The V gene's germline CDR1 is LNHDA and CDR2 SQIVND (reference sequence). The CDR3 consists of 15 residues. V was trimmed by 5 bases and J by 4 bases, leaving 14 bases between them. The CDR3 protein is CASSEGTAINEKLFF. The CDR3 DNA is TGTGCCAGTAGTGAGGGGACCGCAATTAATGAAAAACTGTTTTTT. Based on the CDR3 plus reference TRBV19 and TRBJ1-4, the full variable domain is DGGITQSPKYLFRKEGQNVTLSCEQNLNHDAMYWYRQDPGQGLRLIYYSQIVNDFQKGDIAEGYSVSREKKESFPLTVTSAQKNPTAFYLCASSEGTAINEKLFFGSGTQLSVL.

This clonotype was seen ten or more times. This chain connects TRBV11-3 to TRBJ2-7, with D tentatively TRBD1 (5 bases). The germline V gene encodes CDR1 SGHNT and CDR2 YENEEA. The CDR3 spans 15 residues. With 0 bases removed from V and 1 base from J, the gap between germline ends came to 10 bases. The CDR3 here is CASSLDQGLSYEQYF. The CDR3, as DNA: TGTGCCAGCAGCTTAGATCAGGGATTGTCCTACGAGCAGTACTTC.

The table lists this clonotype with a few counts. The gene calls are TRBV10-3 and TRBJ1-1; D not certain. The CDR3 covers 15 residues. Deletions cut 0 bases from V and 1 base from J, with 9 bases between. The germline gives CDR1 ENHRY, CDR2 SYGVKD. The CDR3 region is CAISESAGGNTEAFF. The CDR3 DNA is TGTGCCATCAGTGAGTCGGCAGGCGGGAACACTGAAGCTTTCTTT.